One sample yielded the 20 T cell receptor beta chains listed below, sequenced in a study of blood T cell repertoires in COVID-19. Generated by immunoSEQ multiplex PCR, the TCRdb table keeps only in-frame clones and is missing some. The repertoire holds approximately 670,000 clones, 80% to 90% seen once, with under 0.3% in the top ten. Sequenced input: peripheral blood. All receptors derive from a woman aged 18-30 years with acute or convalescent COVID-19.

This clone has just a few counts. The genes are TRBV10-2 and TRBJ2-7, with 14 bases matching TRBD2. After removal of 8 bases from V and 4 bases from J, the junction contained 28 bases not matched to a gene. This CDR3 contains 22 residues. Per germline, CDR1 WSHSY and CDR2 SAAADI. The CDR3 DNA reads TGCGCCAGCTCCGGGGGGACAGGCCCCGTTGGACTAGCGGGGGGCCGGGGTTACGAGCAGTACTTC. This encodes CASSGGTGPVGLAGGRGYEQYF.

The rearrangement uses TRBV12-5 and TRBJ1-1; 9 bases fit TRBD1. With 1 base clipped from V and 6 bases from J, the junction kept 6 bases outside the gene matches. This CDR3 has 15 residues. Germline V lookup: CDR1 LGHNT, CDR2 FRNRAP. The CDR3 loop reads CASGLEQGAGAEAFF. In DNA form, the CDR3 reads TGTGCTAGTGGTTTGGAACAGGGGGCGGGGGCTGAAGCTTTCTTT.

The chain carries TRBV10-2 and TRBJ2-2; 9 positions match TRBD2. The length of the CDR3 is 16 residues. The junction had 5 bases not matched to a gene; V was cut back by 4 bases and J by 2 bases. In germline, CDR1 is WSHSY, CDR2 SAAADI. The CDR3 is CASSALAGDNTGELFF. The CDR3 coding sequence is TGCGCCAGCAGTGCTTTAGCGGGGGACAACACCGGGGAGCTGTTTTTT.

Note on this clone: This sample also contains other DNA sequences that code for the same CDR3. V is TRBV4-1 and J is TRBJ1-5; TRBD1 matches 7 bases. The CDR3 extends over 16 amino acids. CDR1 MGHRA and CDR2 YSYEKL come from the germline V gene. V trimming: 1 base; J trimming: 0 bases; junction bases outside the gene matches: 3. The CDR3 loop reads CASSQGQGYSNQPQHF. CDR3 nucleotide sequence: TGCGCCAGCAGCCAAGGACAGGGCTATAGCAATCAGCCCCAGCATTTT.

This chain connects TRBV14 to TRBJ2-1; 7 bases line up with TRBD2. CDR1 and CDR2 (germline): SGHDN, FVKESK. This CDR3 contains 15 residues. Trimming took 1 base from V and 0 from J; bases not matched to a gene: 0. CDR3 coding DNA: TGTGCCAGCAGCCAAGGGACTAGCTCCTACAATGAGCAGTTCTTC. Amino acids: CASSQGTSSYNEQFF.

V usage is TRBV5-1 and J usage is TRBJ1-2; the D gene is possibly TRBD1 (5 bases). Trimming removed 2 bases at V and 1 base at J, with 9 bases between. Germline assignment: CDR1 SGHRS and CDR2 YFSETQ. There are 14 residues in the CDR3. The chain's CDR3 is CASSFREGNYGYTF. CDR3 DNA: TGCGCCAGCAGCTTCAGGGAGGGTAACTATGGCTACACCTTC.

The CDR3 region is CASGRTSGGGGNEQFF. Here the CDR3 DNA reads TGTGCCAGCGGCCGGACTAGCGGGGGGGGAGGCAATGAGCAGTTCTTC. This sequence joins TRBV27 and TRBJ2-1; TRBD2 matches 15 bases. Germline values: CDR1 MNHEY, CDR2 SMNVEV (reference sequence). This CDR3 is built from 16 residues. Trimming removed 8 bases from V and 6 bases from J; junction bases left unmatched: 8.

The rearrangement joins TRBV6-5 to TRBJ2-5; 7 positions agree with TRBD1. The CDR3 loop spans 14 amino acids. Per the germline V gene, CDR1 is MNHEY and CDR2 is SVGAGI. The ends lost 5 bases at V and 1 base at J; junction bases unmatched: 4. CDR3 DNA sequence: TGTGCCAGCAGTACCGGGACAGCCCAAGAGACCCAGTACTTC. This sequence encodes CASSTGTAQETQYF.

The J gene is TRBJ1-2, the V gene TRBV19, with D tentatively TRBD1 (6 bases). The CDR3 has 16 residues. The germline V and J ends were trimmed by 7 bases and 3 bases, with 21 bases remaining between them. Germline V lookup: CDR1 LNHDA, CDR2 SQIVND (reference sequence). CDR3 nucleotide sequence: TGTGCCAGTACCCCCGAAGCAGGGGTCCCCTACTATGGCTACACCTTC. This sequence encodes CASTPEAGVPYYGYTF.

The sample holds a few counts of this clone. This chain connects TRBV30 to TRBJ1-5, with 8 bases aligning to TRBD1. The CDR3 totals 14 residues. The V gene's germline CDR1 is GTSNPN and CDR2 SVGIG (reference sequence). The V and J ends lost 0 bases and 6 bases, in that order; junction bases with no gene match: 4. This CDR3 reads CAWSVGQGAQPQHF. The CDR3 DNA sequence: TGTGCCTGGAGTGTAGGGCAGGGGGCTCAGCCCCAGCATTTT.

The gene calls are TRBV5-1 and TRBJ2-5, with 11 bases identical to TRBD1. V shed 3 bases, J shed 3 bases, and the junction held 4 bases outside the gene matches. The germline V gene has CDR1 SGHRS and CDR2 YFSETQ. The CDR3 is 15 amino acids. CDR3 sequence reads: CASSYGTGGKETQYF. CDR3 nucleotide sequence: TGCGCCAGCAGCTATGGGACAGGGGGGAAAGAGACCCAGTACTTC.

This clone turned up a few times. The genes are TRBV19 and TRBJ1-1, with 8 bases lining up with TRBD1. CDR3 size: 13 residues. J gave up 8 bases and V 8 bases, and 10 bases lay outside the gene matches. The germline gives CDR1 LNHDA, CDR2 SQIVND (reference sequence). CDR3 region: CASQGAKGLEAFF. The DNA for the CDR3 is TGTGCCAGTCAGGGGGCCAAAGGTCTCGAAGCTTTCTTT.

Written as DNA, the CDR3 is TGTGCCAGCAGCTCAGACGGGGAAGGGAACACTGAAGCTTTCTTT. It is translated as CASSSDGEGNTEAFF. The chain recombines TRBV11-3 with TRBJ1-1; D not resolved. Germline CDR1 is SGHNT and CDR2 is YENEEA. V was shortened by 4 bases and J by 1 base, with 13 bases between the two germline ends. The CDR3 covers 15 residues.

The chain uses TRBV6-4 and TRBJ1-2; 7 nucleotides match TRBD1. The CDR3 runs 17 residues. Per the germline V gene, CDR1 is MRHNA and CDR2 is SNTAGT. V lost 6 bases and J lost 4; bases outside the gene matches: 17. This CDR3 is CASRARQGTIRVYGYTF. In nucleotides, the CDR3 is TGTGCCAGCAGGGCTCGACAGGGAACTATTCGGGTCTATGGCTACACCTTC.

The chain couples TRBV10-2 to TRBJ1-2; TRBD1 matches 10 bases. CDR1 is WSHSY, CDR2 SAAADI, per germline. There are 16 residues in the CDR3. Trimming cost V 6 bases and J 1 base; bases outside gene matches: 8. CDR3 nucleotide sequence: TGCGCCAGCAGAACCATGGGACAGGGGAGTAACTATGGCTACACCTTC. It translates to CASRTMGQGSNYGYTF.

V and J are TRBV27 and TRBJ1-5; TRBD1 might be the D (6 bases). The CDR3 sequence is 17 residues long. The V end was cut by 3 bases, the J end by 4 bases, with 19 bases between. Germline lookup yields CDR1 MNHEY and CDR2 SMNVEV (reference sequence). The DNA for the CDR3 is TGTGCCAGCAGTTTCCGACCCACAGGGAAGGGGAATCAGCCCCAGCATTTT. Amino acids: CASSFRPTGKGNQPQHF.

The V gene is TRBV13, the J gene TRBJ2-1; weak D call: TRBD2 (6 bases). Deletions cut 4 bases from V and 7 bases from J, with 17 bases between. This CDR3 has 15 amino acids. Germline V gene lookup returns CDR1 PRHDT and CDR2 FYEKMQ (reference sequence). The CDR3 loop reads CASSSEGLPLNEQFF. In DNA, the CDR3 is TGTGCCAGCAGCTCCGAGGGACTCCCGCTTAATGAGCAGTTCTTC.

The chain links TRBV5-1 to TRBJ1-3; D uncertain. CDR1 SGHRS and CDR2 YFSETQ come from the germline V gene. The length of the CDR3 is 15 residues. V lost 5 bases, J lost 0 bases, and 12 bases lay in between. This chain's CDR3 is CASSSPQSSGNTIYF. The DNA for the CDR3 is TGCGCCAGCAGTTCCCCACAGAGCTCTGGAAACACCATATATTTT.

This clone occurred a few times. The chain has TRBV3-1 (or the pseudogene TRBV3-2) and TRBJ1-2; 7 bases are a match to TRBD1. V was pared by 0 bases and J by 8 bases, with 3 bases of the junction left unmatched. Germline V gene data show CDR1 as LGHDT and CDR2 as YNNKEL (reference sequence). This CDR3 has 13 amino acids. The CDR3: CASSQEDRVGYTF. DNA for the CDR3: TGTGCCAGCAGCCAAGAAGACAGGGTCGGCTACACCTTC.

The CDR3 protein is CASSRPTGGFTGELFF. CDR3 coding DNA: TGTGCCAGTAGTAGGCCGACAGGGGGCTTCACCGGGGAGCTGTTTTTT. The gene calls are TRBV19 and TRBJ2-2, with 10 bases matching TRBD1. The germline CDR1 and CDR2 sequences are LNHDA and SQIVND (reference sequence). After removal of 4 bases from V and 4 bases from J, the junction contained 6 bases not matched to a gene. This CDR3 comprises 16 residues.